The 23 T cell receptor beta chains given below trace back to one sample, sequenced in a study of cytomegalovirus exposure and HLA in healthy donors. Primers included in the PCR were 60 Vbeta and 13 Jbeta primers. Produced via immunoSEQ multiplex PCR; TCRdb's table is partial and in-frame only. Among some 90,000 clones, around 81% were seen once, and the ten largest hold around 4.2%. Specimen: PBMCs. The receptors here all came from a woman aged 65 to 85 in good health and CMV-seropositive.

The chain is built from TRBV7-8 and TRBJ2-7; 10 nucleotides align to TRBD2. V was clipped by 5 bases and J by 3 bases; unmatched bases: 7. CDR3 size: 15 residues. Germline CDR1 is SGHVS and CDR2 is FQNEAQ. CDR3 sequence: CASSNPLAGDYEQYF. Here the CDR3 DNA reads TGTGCCAGCAGCAACCCCCTAGCGGGAGACTACGAGCAGTACTTC.

The rearrangement joins TRBV2 to TRBJ2-5; TRBD1 agrees at 10 bases. The DNA matches TRBJ2-7 better at its end, which makes the J call doubtful. In germline, CDR1 is SNHLY, CDR2 FYNNEI. This CDR3 has 13 residues. The chain's CDR3 is CATAGTGVGEQYF. CDR3 nucleotide sequence: TGTGCCACAGCCGGGACAGGGGTCGGCGAGCAGTACTTC.

The chain joins TRBV30 to TRBJ2-5; tentatively, D is TRBD1 (6 bases). The V gene's germline CDR1 is GTSNPN and CDR2 SVGIG (reference sequence). The CDR3 runs 13 residues. The V end was cut by 0 bases, the J end by 2 bases, with 7 bases between. This CDR3 reads CAWSVGQQETQYF. The CDR3 DNA reads as TGTGCCTGGAGTGTAGGACAGCAAGAGACCCAGTACTTC.

The CDR3 nucleotides are TGTGCCAGCAGCCAAATTTCAGGAAGAAGTGGCTACACCTTC. Protein product: CASSQISGRSGYTF. The V gene is TRBV14, the J gene TRBJ1-2; the D is unclear. The CDR3 totals 14 residues. Trimming removed 2 bases from V and 7 bases from J, with 14 bases in between. Germline CDR1 and CDR2: SGHDN and FVKESK.

The V call is TRBV23-1, the J call TRBJ2-5; D is unresolved. TRBV23-1 qualifies as an ORF whose function is uncertain. The V end lost 0 bases, the J end lost 4 bases, and 6 bases lay between the germline ends. The CDR3 loop spans 13 amino acids. CDR3 protein: CASSQSVRETQYF. The CDR3 bases are TGCGCCAGCAGTCAATCTGTGCGAGAGACCCAGTACTTC.

This chain uses TRBV7-9 with TRBJ1-1; the D gene is possibly TRBD1 (5 bases). This CDR3 is 11 amino acids long. Trimming shortened V by 2 bases and J by 8 bases, and 6 bases separated the two germline ends. Germline assignment: CDR1 SEHNR and CDR2 FQNEAQ (reference sequence). The CDR3 bases are TGTGCCAGCAGCTTAACAGGAGAAGCTTTCTTT. Its translation is CASSLTGEAFF. The entire variable domain, with the rest obtained from reference TRBV7-9 and TRBJ1-1, is as follows: DTGVSQNPRHKITKRGQNVTFRCDPISEHNRLYWYRQTLGQGPEFLTYFQNEAQLEKSRLLSDRFSAERPKGSFSTLEIQRTEQGDSAMYLCASSLTGEAFFGQGTRLTVV.

V gene TRBV30 combines with J gene TRBJ2-1; TRBD2 matches 13 bases. The CDR3 runs 17 residues. Germline CDR1 reads GTSNPN; CDR2 reads SVGIG (reference sequence). V lost 0 bases to trimming and J lost 6 bases; unmatched junction nucleotides: 8. CDR3 sequence: CAWSVGRTSGSVNEQFF. The CDR3 bases are TGTGCCTGGAGTGTCGGAAGGACTAGCGGGAGCGTCAATGAGCAGTTCTTC.

J is TRBJ2-7 and V is TRBV4-3; 9 nucleotides align to TRBD1. The germline CDR1 and CDR2 sequences are LGHNA and YSLEER. Unmatched junction bases numbered 10, after V lost 2 bases and J lost 2 bases. The CDR3 has 17 amino acids. CDR3 DNA sequence: TGCGCCAGCAGCCAATACGATACCGGGACAGGGACCTACGAGCAGTACTTC. This translates into CASSQYDTGTGTYEQYF.

A single count supports this clone. The chain carries TRBV2 and TRBJ1-4; 10 bases agree with TRBD1. Germline values: CDR1 SNHLY, CDR2 FYNNEI. V was pared by 4 bases and J by 3 bases, with 2 bases of the junction left unmatched. This CDR3 is 15 amino acids long. CDR3 loop: CASSGQGAPNEKLFF. The CDR3 coding sequence is TGTGCCAGCAGTGGACAGGGGGCCCCTAATGAAAAACTGTTTTTT.

V is TRBV15 and J is TRBJ1-1; 10 bases agree with TRBD1. This CDR3 comprises 14 residues. Germline V gives CDR1 LNHNV, CDR2 YYDKDF (reference sequence). The junction had 5 bases not matched to a gene; V was cut back by 5 bases and J by 5 bases. The CDR3 loop reads CATSLDRGVTEAFF. The CDR3 DNA follows: TGTGCCACCAGCCTGGACAGGGGGGTGACTGAAGCTTTCTTT.

This rearrangement joins TRBV14 to TRBJ1-2; D not resolved. V was clipped by 1 base and J by 8 bases, with 11 bases between them. The CDR3 consists of 13 residues. Germline lookup yields CDR1 SGHDN and CDR2 FVKESK. CDR3: CASSQATSQGYTF. The DNA of the CDR3 is TGTGCCAGCAGCCAAGCCACGTCTCAGGGCTACACCTTC.

The chain employs TRBV7-2 and TRBJ2-5; 14 nucleotides match TRBD2. The CDR3 consists of 18 residues. The V segment lost 7 bases and the J segment 2 bases; nucleotides outside the gene matches: 12. CDR1 SGHTA and CDR2 FQGNSA come from the germline V gene. The CDR3 DNA is TGTGCCAGCACTTCACAGGGACTAGCGGGAGTGGGGCAAGAGACCCAGTACTTC. Protein sequence: CASTSQGLAGVGQETQYF.

The chain recombines TRBV11-2 with TRBJ2-7; possibly TRBD1 for D (5 bases). Germline V lookup: CDR1 SGHAT, CDR2 FQNNGV. Trimming shortened V by 5 bases and J by 2 bases, and 16 bases separated the two germline ends. The CDR3 runs 15 residues. This CDR3 is CASSQGSQGPYEQYF. CDR3 DNA: TGTGCCAGCAGCCAAGGATCCCAGGGCCCCTACGAGCAGTACTTC.

V gene TRBV4-1 combines with J gene TRBJ2-7; 7 bases align to TRBD1. CDR1 MGHRA and CDR2 YSYEKL come from the germline V gene. This CDR3 contains 14 residues. J gave up 1 base and V 3 bases, and 3 bases lay outside the gene matches. The CDR3 DNA follows: TGCGCCAGCAGCCACGACAGGGCTTCCTACGAGCAGTACTTC. This sequence encodes CASSHDRASYEQYF.

This chain connects TRBV2 to TRBJ1-6; 8 nucleotides line up with TRBD1. Germline CDR1 and CDR2: SNHLY and FYNNEI. This CDR3 is 15 amino acids long. Trimming at V came to 6 bases and at J to 7 bases, leaving 8 bases not matched to a gene. This CDR3 reads CASRETGAGNSPLHF. In DNA, the CDR3 is TGTGCCAGCAGAGAGACAGGGGCAGGGAATTCACCCCTCCACTTT.

The V and J genes are TRBV15 and TRBJ2-1; 15 nucleotides agree with TRBD2. With V trimmed by 5 bases and J by 6 bases, 8 bases remained unmatched. The CDR3 has 17 residues. Germline loops: CDR1 LNHNV, CDR2 YYDKDF (reference sequence). The CDR3 DNA sequence: TGTGCCACCAGCCCGGGAGGGGGACTAGCGGGGGGCAATGAGCAGTTCTTC. Encoded protein: CATSPGGGLAGGNEQFF.

The rearrangement uses TRBV7-6 and TRBJ2-1; 7 bases match TRBD2. This CDR3 spans 16 amino acids. Germline CDR1 SGHVS, CDR2 FNYEAQ. Trimming removed 0 bases from V and 7 bases from J; junction bases left unmatched: 9. CDR3 sequence: CASSLASGNQGNEQFF. CDR3 DNA: TGTGCCAGCAGCTTAGCGAGCGGGAACCAAGGGAATGAGCAGTTCTTC.

The chain couples TRBV7-2 to TRBJ2-6; D remains unclear. CDR1 is SGHTA and CDR2 is FQGNSA in the germline V gene. V gave up 8 bases and J gave up 0 bases, with 11 bases separating them. The CDR3 has 15 amino acids. CDR3 in amino acids: CASGRTYSGANVLTF. In DNA form, the CDR3 reads TGTGCCAGCGGGCGCACCTACTCTGGGGCCAACGTCCTGACTTTC. Combining the CDR3 with reference TRBV7-2 and TRBJ2-6 gives the whole variable domain GAGVSQSPSNKVTEKGKDVELRCDPISGHTALYWYRQSLGQGLEFLIYFQGNSAPDKSGLPSDRFSAERTGGSVSTLTIQRTQQEDSAVYLCASGRTYSGANVLTFGAGSRLTVL.

The chain joins TRBV7-3 to TRBJ1-1; possible D gene TRBD1, 5 bases. This CDR3 spans 15 amino acids. CDR1 SGHTA and CDR2 FQGTGA come from the germline V gene. V shed 2 bases and J shed 5 bases, with 15 bases lying between them. In DNA form, the CDR3 reads TGTGCCAGCAGCTTACGGGGGGGTATGGGAACTGAAGCTTTCTTT. Encoded protein: CASSLRGGMGTEAFF. Full variable domain (rest looked up from reference TRBV7-3 and TRBJ1-1): GAGVSQTPSNKVTEKGKYVELRCDPISGHTALYWYRQSLGQGPEFLIYFQGTGAADDSGLPNDRFFAVRPEGSVSTLKIQRTERGDSAVYLCASSLRGGMGTEAFFGQGTRLTVV.

CDR3 nucleotides: TGTGCCAGCAGCTTGGGACTAGCGGGAGGATACGAGCAGTACTTC. It is translated as CASSLGLAGGYEQYF. V usage is TRBV5-8 and J usage is TRBJ2-7, with 13 bases matching TRBD2. Trimming removed 0 bases from V and 4 bases from J; junction bases left unmatched: 1. CDR1 and CDR2 from the germline V gene are SGHTS and YDEGEE. The CDR3 loop spans 15 amino acids. Using reference TRBV5-8 and TRBJ2-7 for the parts outside the CDR3, the full variable domain is EAGVTQSPTHLIKTRGQQATLRCSPISGHTSVYWYQQALGLGLQFLLWYDEGEERNRGNFPPRFSGRQFPNYSSELNVNALELEDSALYLCASSLGLAGGYEQYFGPGTRLTVT.

The rearrangement links TRBV5-1 to TRBJ1-2; a weak D match, TRBD1 (5 bases). Germline V CDR1 and CDR2: SGHRS, YFSETQ. With 0 bases removed from V and 2 bases from J, the gap between germline ends came to 5 bases. The CDR3 has 13 residues. DNA of the CDR3: TGCGCCAGCAGCTTGGGACAGAACTATGGCTACACCTTC. This codes for CASSLGQNYGYTF.

This chain connects TRBV5-1 to TRBJ2-5, with D possibly TRBD1 on 6 matching bases. Per germline, CDR1 SGHRS and CDR2 YFSETQ. Trimming pared 0 bases from V and 4 bases from J, leaving 7 bases between. The CDR3 consists of 13 residues. The CDR3 coding sequence is TGCGCCAGCAGCTTGGACAGGGCAGAGACCCAGTACTTC. Amino acids: CASSLDRAETQYF.

The chain employs TRBV21-1 and TRBJ2-2; TRBD2 is the table's D call and was not checked against the DNA. TRBV21-1 is deemed a pseudogene. The CDR3 is 21 amino acids. The CDR3, as DNA: TGTGCCAGCAGCAAAGGGGGACTAGCGGGAGTAGCCCAACGGGTCACCGGGGAGCTGTTTTTT. It codes for CASSKGGLAGVAQRVTGELFF.